Described below is a single T cell receptor beta chain sequence and its context. This entry is derived from a study of tumor-infiltrating lymphocytes in localized non-small cell lung cancer. Using immunoSEQ multiplex PCR, the repertoire was profiled, and TCRdb retains in-frame clones only, with some absent. This table holds about 18,000 clones, 55% to 80% found once. This TCR derives from a human donor with non-small cell lung cancer. The sample comprised lung tumor tissue.

The DNA of the CDR3 is TGTGCCACCAGCAGAGAGGGAGACGAGCAGTACTTC. As protein: CATSREGDEQYF. The rearrangement joins TRBV15 to TRBJ2-7; weak D call: TRBD2 (5 bases). Trimming shortened V by 0 bases and J by 5 bases, and 5 bases separated the two germline ends. CDR3 length: 12 amino acids. Germline values: CDR1 LNHNV, CDR2 YYDKDF (reference sequence).